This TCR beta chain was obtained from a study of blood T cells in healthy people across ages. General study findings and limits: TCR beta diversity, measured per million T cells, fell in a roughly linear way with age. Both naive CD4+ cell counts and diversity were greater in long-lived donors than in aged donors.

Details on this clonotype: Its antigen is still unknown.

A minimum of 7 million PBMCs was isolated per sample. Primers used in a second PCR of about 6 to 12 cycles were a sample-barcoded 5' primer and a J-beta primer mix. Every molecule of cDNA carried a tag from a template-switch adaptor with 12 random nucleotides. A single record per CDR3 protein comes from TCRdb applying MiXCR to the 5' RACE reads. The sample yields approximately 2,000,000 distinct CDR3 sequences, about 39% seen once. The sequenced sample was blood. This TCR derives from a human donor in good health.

CDR3 loop: CSAVGQKRVKETQYF. The CDR3 nucleotides are TGCAGTGCCGTTGGACAGAAGCGCGTAAAAGAGACCCAGTACTTC. The rearrangement uses TRBV20-1 and TRBJ2-5, with D possibly matching TRBD1 (6 bases). The CDR3 has 15 residues. Trimming shortened V by 6 bases and J by 3 bases, and 20 bases separated the two germline ends. Germline V gene lookup returns CDR1 DFQATT and CDR2 SNEGSKA (reference sequence).